This T cell receptor beta chain is drawn from a study of blood T cells in healthy people across ages. Findings and limits, study-wide: PBMCs that were unsorted prevented a conclusive naive versus antigen-experienced comparison.

In germline, CDR1 is MNHNY, CDR2 SVGAGI (reference sequence). This CDR3 region has 11 residues. The V gene end was trimmed by 9 bases and the J gene end by 7 bases; junction bases not matched to a gene: 6. Primers used in a second PCR of roughly 7 to 12 cycles were a sample-barcoded 5' primer and a J-beta primer mix. MiXCR, run by TCRdb on the 5' RACE reads, gives a single entry per CDR3 protein. This sample carries around 620,000 distinct CDR3 sequences, 27% of them seen once, and the ten largest clones take approximately 17%. This clonotype was counted between two and nine times. Its antigen is undetermined.

The sample taken for sequencing was blood. The rearrangement joins TRBV6-6 to TRBJ2-7, with 7 positions matching TRBD1. This sequence was found in a woman in her 70s in good health. For the CDR3, the DNA is TGTGCCAGTGGCACAGGGGAAGAGCAGTACTTC. Translated, it gives CASGTGEEQYF.